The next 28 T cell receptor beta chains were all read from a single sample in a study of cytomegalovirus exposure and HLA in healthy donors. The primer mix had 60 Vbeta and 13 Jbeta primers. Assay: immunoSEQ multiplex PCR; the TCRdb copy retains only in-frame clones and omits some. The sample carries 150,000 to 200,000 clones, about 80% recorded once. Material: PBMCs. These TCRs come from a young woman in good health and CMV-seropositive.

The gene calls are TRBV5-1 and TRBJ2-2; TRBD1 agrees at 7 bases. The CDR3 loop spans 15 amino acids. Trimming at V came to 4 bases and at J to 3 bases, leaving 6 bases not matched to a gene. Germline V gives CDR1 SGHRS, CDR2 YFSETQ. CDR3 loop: CASSVRDRYTGELFF. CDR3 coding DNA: TGCGCCAGCAGCGTCCGGGACAGATACACCGGGGAGCTGTTTTTT.

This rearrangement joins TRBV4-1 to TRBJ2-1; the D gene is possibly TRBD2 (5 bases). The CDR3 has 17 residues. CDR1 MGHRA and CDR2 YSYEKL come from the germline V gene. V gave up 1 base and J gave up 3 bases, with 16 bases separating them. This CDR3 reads CASSQVAYGENYNEQFF. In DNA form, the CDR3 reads TGCGCCAGCAGCCAAGTCGCGTACGGGGAAAACTACAATGAGCAGTTCTTC.

The CDR3 region has the DNA TGCGCCAGCAGCCAAGACCTCACAGGGGGACATCAGCCCCAGCATTTT. Protein sequence: CASSQDLTGGHQPQHF. The rearrangement joins TRBV4-1 to TRBJ1-5; TRBD1 aligns across 8 bases. V shed 0 bases and J 5 bases; nucleotides not matched to a gene: 6. CDR3 size: 16 residues. The V gene's germline CDR1 is MGHRA and CDR2 YSYEKL.

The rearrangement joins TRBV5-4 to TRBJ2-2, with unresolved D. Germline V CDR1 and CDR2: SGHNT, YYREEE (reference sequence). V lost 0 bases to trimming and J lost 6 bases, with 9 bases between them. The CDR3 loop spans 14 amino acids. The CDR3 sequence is CASSLEGRAGELFF. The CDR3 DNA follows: TGTGCCAGCAGCTTGGAAGGTCGGGCCGGGGAGCTGTTTTTT.

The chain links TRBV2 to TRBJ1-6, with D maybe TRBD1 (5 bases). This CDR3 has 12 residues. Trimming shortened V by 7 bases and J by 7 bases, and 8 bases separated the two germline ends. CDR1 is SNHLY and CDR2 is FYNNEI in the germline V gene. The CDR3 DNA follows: TGTGCCAGCACGACAGCGAATTCACCCCTCCACTTT. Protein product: CASTTANSPLHF. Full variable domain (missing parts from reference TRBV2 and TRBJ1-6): EPEVTQTPSHQVTQMGQEVILRCVPISNHLYFYWYRQILGQKVEFLVSFYNNEISEKSEIFDDQFSVERPDGSNFTLKIRSTKLEDSAMYFCASTTANSPLHFGNGTRLTVT.

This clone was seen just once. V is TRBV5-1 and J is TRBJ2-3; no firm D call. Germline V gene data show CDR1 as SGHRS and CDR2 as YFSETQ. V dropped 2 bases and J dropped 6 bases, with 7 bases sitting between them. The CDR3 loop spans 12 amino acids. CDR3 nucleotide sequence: TGCGCCAGCAGCTTAGCCCTGGATACGCAGTATTTT. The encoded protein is CASSLALDTQYF.

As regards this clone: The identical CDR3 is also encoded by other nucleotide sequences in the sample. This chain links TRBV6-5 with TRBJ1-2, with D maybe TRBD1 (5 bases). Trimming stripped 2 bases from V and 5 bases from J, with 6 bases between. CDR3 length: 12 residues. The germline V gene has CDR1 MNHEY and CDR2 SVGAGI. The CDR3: CASSYAGYGYTF. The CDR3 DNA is TGTGCCAGCAGTTACGCAGGGTATGGCTACACCTTC.

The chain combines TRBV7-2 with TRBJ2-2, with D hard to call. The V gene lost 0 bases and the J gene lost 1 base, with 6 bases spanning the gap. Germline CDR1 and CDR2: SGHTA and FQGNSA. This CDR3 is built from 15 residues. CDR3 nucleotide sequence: TGTGCCAGCAGCTTAGCGTCGCGGAACACCGGGGAGCTGTTTTTT. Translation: CASSLASRNTGELFF.

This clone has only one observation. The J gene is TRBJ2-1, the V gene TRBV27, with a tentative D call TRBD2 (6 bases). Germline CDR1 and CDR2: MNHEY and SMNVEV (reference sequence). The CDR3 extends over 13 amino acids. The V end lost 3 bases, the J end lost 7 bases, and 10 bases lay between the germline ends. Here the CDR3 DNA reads TGTGCCAGCAGTTTTGACAGCGGGAATGAGCAGTTCTTC. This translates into CASSFDSGNEQFF.

CDR3 sequence reads: CASRNPWTAREAFF. The CDR3, as DNA: TGTGCCAGTAGGAACCCCTGGACAGCCAGAGAAGCTTTCTTT. The V and J genes are TRBV19 and TRBJ1-1, with D possibly being TRBD1 (6 bases). CDR1 is LNHDA, CDR2 SQIVND, per germline (reference sequence). CDR3 size: 14 residues. V dropped 6 bases and J dropped 8 bases, with 19 bases sitting between them.

The CDR3 coding sequence is TGTGCCAGCAGCCACGTCGGGACAGCCTACGAGCAGTACGTC. Translating it yields CASSHVGTAYEQYV. The chain is built from TRBV6-5 and TRBJ2-7, with 7 bases that match TRBD1. The germline V gene has CDR1 MNHEY and CDR2 SVGAGI. This CDR3 comprises 14 residues. Trimming at V came to 6 bases and at J to 2 bases, leaving 7 bases not matched to a gene.

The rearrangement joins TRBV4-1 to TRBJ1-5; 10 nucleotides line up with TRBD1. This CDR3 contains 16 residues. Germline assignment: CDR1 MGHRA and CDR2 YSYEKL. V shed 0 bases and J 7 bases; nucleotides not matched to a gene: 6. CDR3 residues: CASSQEEDRGNQPQHF. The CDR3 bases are TGCGCCAGCAGCCAAGAAGAGGACAGGGGGAACCAGCCCCAGCATTTT.

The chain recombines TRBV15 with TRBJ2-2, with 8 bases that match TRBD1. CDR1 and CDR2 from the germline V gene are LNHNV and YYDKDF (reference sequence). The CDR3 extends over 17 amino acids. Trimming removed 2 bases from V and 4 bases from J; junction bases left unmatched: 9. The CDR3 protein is CATSRPATGVVTGELFF. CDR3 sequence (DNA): TGTGCCACCAGCAGACCAGCGACAGGGGTCGTCACCGGGGAGCTGTTTTTT.

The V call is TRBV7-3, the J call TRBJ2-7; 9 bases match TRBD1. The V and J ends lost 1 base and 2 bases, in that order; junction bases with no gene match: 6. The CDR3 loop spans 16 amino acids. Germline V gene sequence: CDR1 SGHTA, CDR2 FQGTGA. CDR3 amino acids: CASSLSPGQGAYEQYF. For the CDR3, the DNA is TGTGCCAGCAGCTTAAGTCCGGGACAGGGTGCCTACGAGCAGTACTTC.

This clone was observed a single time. The CDR3 spells CASNTGTPSNPQHF. The CDR3 DNA sequence: TGTGCCAGCAACACAGGGACACCCTCGAACCCCCAGCATTTT. J is TRBJ1-5 and V is TRBV6-1; D perhaps matches TRBD1 (6 bases). The germline gives CDR1 MNHNS, CDR2 SASEGT. Between the trimmed V and J ends, which lost 7 bases and 10 bases, there was a span of 20 bases. The CDR3 runs 14 residues.

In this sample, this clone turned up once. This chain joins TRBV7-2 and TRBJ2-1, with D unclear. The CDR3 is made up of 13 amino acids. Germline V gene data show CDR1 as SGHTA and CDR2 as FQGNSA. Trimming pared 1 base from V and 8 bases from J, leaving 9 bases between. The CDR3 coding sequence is TGTGCCAGCAGCTTAGTGGGTAGCCATGAGCAGTTCTTC. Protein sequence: CASSLVGSHEQFF.

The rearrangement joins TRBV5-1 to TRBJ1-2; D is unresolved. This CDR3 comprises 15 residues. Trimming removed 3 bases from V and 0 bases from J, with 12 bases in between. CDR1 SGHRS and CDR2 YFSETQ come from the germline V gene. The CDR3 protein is CASSSAGTANYGYTF. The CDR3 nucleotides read TGCGCCAGCAGCTCCGCGGGCACCGCTAACTATGGCTACACCTTC.

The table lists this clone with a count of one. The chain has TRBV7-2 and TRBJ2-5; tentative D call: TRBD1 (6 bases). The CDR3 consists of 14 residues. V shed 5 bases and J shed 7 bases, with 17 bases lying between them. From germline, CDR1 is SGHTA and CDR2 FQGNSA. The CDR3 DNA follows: TGTGCCAGCAGCAAGGGACATCTTTTGGCGACCCAGTACTTC. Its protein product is CASSKGHLLATQYF.

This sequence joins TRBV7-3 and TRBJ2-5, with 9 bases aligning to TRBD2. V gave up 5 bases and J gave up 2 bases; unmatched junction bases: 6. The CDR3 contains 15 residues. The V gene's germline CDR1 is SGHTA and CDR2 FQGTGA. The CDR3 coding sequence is TGTGCCAGCAGCCCAGGGGCGGGGGGGCAAGAGACCCAGTACTTC. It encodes CASSPGAGGQETQYF.

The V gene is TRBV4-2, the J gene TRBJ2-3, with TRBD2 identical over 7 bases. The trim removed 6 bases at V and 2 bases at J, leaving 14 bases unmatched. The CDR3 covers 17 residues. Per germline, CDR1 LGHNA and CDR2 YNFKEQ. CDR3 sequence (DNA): TGTGCCAGCAGTCTTGCGGGGGACCAAGATCACACAGATACGCAGTATTTT. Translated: CASSLAGDQDHTDTQYF.

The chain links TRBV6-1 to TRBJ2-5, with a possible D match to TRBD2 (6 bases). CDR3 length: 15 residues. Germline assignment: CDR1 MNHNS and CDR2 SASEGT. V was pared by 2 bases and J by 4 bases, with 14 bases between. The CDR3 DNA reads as TGTGCCAGCAGTGAACTGGGGGGATCGGGAGAGACCCAGTACTTC. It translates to CASSELGGSGETQYF.

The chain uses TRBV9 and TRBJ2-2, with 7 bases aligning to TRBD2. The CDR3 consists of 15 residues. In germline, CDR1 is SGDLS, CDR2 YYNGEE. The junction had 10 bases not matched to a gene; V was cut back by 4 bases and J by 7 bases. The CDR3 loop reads CASSPYGTMNGELFF. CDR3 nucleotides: TGTGCCAGCAGCCCCTACGGGACTATGAACGGGGAGCTGTTTTTT.

CDR3 nucleotide sequence: TGTGCCAGCGGGGCGACCGTTAACACTGAAGCTTTCTTT. Its translation is CASGATVNTEAFF. V is TRBV6-5 and J is TRBJ1-1; tentatively, D is TRBD1 (5 bases). The CDR3 is 13 amino acids. The germline V gene encodes CDR1 MNHEY and CDR2 SVGAGI. Trimming took off 8 bases at V and 2 bases at J, with 12 bases between the two ends.

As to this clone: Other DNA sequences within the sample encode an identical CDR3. CDR3 in amino acids: CASSLESGYGYTF. The CDR3 coding sequence is TGTGCCAGCAGCTTAGAGTCGGGCTATGGCTACACCTTC. V and J are TRBV11-3 and TRBJ1-2; D gene ambiguous. Germline V gene lookup returns CDR1 SGHNT and CDR2 YENEEA. The CDR3 spans 13 residues. V gave up 0 bases and J gave up 4 bases, with 6 bases separating them.

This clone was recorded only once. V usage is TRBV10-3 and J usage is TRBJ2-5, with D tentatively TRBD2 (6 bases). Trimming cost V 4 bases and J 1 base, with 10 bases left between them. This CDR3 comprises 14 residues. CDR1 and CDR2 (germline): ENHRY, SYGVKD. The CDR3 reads CAISGSGFQETQYF. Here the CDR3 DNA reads TGTGCCATCAGTGGTAGCGGATTCCAAGAGACCCAGTACTTC.

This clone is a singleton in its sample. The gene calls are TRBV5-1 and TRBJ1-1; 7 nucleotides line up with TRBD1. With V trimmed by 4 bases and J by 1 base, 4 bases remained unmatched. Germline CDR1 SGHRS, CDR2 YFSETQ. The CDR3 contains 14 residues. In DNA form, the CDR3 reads TGCGCCAGCAGCCTAGGGGGCGAGAACACTGAAGCTTTCTTT. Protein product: CASSLGGENTEAFF.

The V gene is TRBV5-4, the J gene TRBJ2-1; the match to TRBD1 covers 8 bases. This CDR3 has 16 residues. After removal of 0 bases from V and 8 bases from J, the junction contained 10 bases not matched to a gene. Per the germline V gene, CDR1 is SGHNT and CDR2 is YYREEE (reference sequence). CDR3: CASSLGETGERDEQFF. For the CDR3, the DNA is TGTGCCAGCAGCTTGGGTGAGACAGGGGAGAGGGATGAGCAGTTCTTC.

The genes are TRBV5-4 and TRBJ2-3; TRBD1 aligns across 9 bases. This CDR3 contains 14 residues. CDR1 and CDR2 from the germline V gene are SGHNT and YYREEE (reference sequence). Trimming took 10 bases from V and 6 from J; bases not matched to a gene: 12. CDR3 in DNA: TGTGCCGGGTGGGACAGGGACAATACGGATACGCAGTATTTT. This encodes CAGWDRDNTDTQYF.